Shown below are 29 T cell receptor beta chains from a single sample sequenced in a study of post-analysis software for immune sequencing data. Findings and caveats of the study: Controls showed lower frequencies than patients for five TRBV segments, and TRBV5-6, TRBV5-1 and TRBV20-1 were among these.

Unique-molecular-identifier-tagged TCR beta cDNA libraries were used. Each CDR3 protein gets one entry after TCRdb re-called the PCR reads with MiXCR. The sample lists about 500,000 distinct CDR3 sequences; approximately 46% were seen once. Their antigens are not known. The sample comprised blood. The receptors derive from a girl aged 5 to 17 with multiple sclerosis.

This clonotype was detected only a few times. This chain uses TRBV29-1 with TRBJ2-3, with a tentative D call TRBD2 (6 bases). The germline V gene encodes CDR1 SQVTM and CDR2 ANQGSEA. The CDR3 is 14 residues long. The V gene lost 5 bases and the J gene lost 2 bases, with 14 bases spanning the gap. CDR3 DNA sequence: TGCAGCGTTCAGACTAGAGCCTACACAGATACGCAGTATTTT. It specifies CSVQTRAYTDTQYF.

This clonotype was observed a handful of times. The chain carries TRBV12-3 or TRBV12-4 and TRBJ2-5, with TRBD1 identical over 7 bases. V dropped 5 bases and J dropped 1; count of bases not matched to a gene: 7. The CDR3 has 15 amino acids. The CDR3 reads CASSPSWDSQETQYF. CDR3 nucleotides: TGTGCCAGCAGTCCGTCCTGGGACAGCCAAGAGACCCAGTACTTC.

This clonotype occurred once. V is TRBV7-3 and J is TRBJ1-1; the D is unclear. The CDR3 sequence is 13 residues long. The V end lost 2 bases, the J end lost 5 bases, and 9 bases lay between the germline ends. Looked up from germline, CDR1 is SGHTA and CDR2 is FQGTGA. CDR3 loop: CASSLSGVTEAFF. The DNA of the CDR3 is TGTGCCAGCAGCTTATCCGGGGTTACTGAAGCTTTCTTT.

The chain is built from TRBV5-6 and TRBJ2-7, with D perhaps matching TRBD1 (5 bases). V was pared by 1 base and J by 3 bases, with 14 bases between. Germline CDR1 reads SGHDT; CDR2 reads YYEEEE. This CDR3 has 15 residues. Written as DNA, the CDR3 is TGTGCCAGCAGCTTGATAGTGACAGCCTACTACGAGCAGTACTTC. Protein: CASSLIVTAYYEQYF.

CDR3 DNA: TGCAGCGTTCGAGGACTAGCGGGTATGTCCTACAATGAGCAGTTCTTC. Amino acid sequence: CSVRGLAGMSYNEQFF. V is TRBV29-1 and J is TRBJ2-1; 11 bases fit TRBD2. The V gene end was trimmed by 5 bases and the J gene end by 1 base; junction bases not matched to a gene: 7. This CDR3 is 16 amino acids long. From germline, CDR1 is SQVTM and CDR2 ANQGSEA.

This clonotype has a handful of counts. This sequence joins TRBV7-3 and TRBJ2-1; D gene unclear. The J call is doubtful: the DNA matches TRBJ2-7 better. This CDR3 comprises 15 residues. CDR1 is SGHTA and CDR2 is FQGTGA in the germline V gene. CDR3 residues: CASSLSGQHYNEQYF. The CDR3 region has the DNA TGTGCCAGCAGCTTAAGTGGTCAACACTACAATGAGCAGTACTTC.

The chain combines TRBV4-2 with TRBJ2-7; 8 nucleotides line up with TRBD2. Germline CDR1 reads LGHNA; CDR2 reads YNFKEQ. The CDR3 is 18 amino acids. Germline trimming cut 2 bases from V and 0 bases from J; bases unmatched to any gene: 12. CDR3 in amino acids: CASSQSTRGSGSSYEQYF. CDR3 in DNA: TGTGCCAGCAGCCAATCTACCCGAGGGAGCGGGAGCTCCTACGAGCAGTACTTC.

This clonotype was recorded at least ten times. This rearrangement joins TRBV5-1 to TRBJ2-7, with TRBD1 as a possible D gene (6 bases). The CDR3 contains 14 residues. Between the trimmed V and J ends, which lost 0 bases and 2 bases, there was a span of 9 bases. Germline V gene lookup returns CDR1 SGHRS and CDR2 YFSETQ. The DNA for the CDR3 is TGCGCCAGCAGCTTGGGGACAGCCACCTACGAGCAGTACTTC. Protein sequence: CASSLGTATYEQYF. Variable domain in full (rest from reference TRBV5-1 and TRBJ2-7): KAGVTQTPRYLIKTRGQQVTLSCSPISGHRSVSWYQQTPGQGLQFLFEYFSETQRNKGNFPGRFSGRQFSNSRSEMNVSTLELGDSALYLCASSLGTATYEQYFGPGTRLTVT.

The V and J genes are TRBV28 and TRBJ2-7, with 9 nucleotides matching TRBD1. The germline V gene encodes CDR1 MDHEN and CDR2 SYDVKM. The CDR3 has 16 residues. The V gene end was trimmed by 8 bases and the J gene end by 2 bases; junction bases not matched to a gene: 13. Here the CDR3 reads CASVSPGTGNPYEQYF. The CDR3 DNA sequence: TGTGCCAGCGTTTCCCCCGGGACAGGGAATCCCTACGAGCAGTACTTC.

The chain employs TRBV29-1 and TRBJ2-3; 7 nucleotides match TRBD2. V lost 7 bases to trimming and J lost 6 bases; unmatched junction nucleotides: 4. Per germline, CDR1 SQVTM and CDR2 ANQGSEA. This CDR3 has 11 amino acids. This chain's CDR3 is CSAGRVDTQYF. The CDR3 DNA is TGCAGCGCGGGGAGGGTGGATACGCAGTATTTT.

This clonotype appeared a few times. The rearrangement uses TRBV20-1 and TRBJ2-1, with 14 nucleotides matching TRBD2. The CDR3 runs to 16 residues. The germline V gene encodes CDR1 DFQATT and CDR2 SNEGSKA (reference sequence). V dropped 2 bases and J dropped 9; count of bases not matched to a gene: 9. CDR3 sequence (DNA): TGCAGTGCTAGAAAGCCGGGACTAGCGGGAGCCAGTGAGCAGTTCTTC. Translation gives CSARKPGLAGASEQFF.

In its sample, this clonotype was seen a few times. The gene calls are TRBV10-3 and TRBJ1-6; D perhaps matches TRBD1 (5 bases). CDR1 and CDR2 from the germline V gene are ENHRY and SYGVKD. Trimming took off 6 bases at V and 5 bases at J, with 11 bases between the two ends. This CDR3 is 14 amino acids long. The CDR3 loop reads CAISPGRDNSPLHF. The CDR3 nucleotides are TGTGCCATCAGCCCGGGACGGGATAATTCACCCCTCCACTTT.

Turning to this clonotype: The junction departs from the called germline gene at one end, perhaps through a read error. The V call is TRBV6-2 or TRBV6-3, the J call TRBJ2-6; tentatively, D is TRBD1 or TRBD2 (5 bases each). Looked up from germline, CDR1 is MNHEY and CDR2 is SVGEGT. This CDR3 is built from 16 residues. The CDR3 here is CASSYRRRVGANVRTF. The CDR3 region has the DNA TGTGCCAGCAGTTACCGGAGAAGGGTCGGGGCCAACGTCCGGACTTTC.

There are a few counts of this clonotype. The CDR3 region has the DNA TGTGCCAGCAGCTTCCGTCTAAACAATGAGCAGTTCTTC. As protein: CASSFRLNNEQFF. The rearrangement uses TRBV7-3 and TRBJ2-1, with D uncertain. The germline V and J ends were trimmed by 3 bases and 5 bases, with 8 bases remaining between them. The CDR3 has 13 amino acids. CDR1 is SGHTA, CDR2 FQGTGA, per germline. Full variable domain (missing parts from reference TRBV7-3 and TRBJ2-1): GAGVSQTPSNKVTEKGKYVELRCDPISGHTALYWYRQSLGQGPEFLIYFQGTGAADDSGLPNDRFFAVRPEGSVSTLKIQRTERGDSAVYLCASSFRLNNEQFFGPGTRLTVL.

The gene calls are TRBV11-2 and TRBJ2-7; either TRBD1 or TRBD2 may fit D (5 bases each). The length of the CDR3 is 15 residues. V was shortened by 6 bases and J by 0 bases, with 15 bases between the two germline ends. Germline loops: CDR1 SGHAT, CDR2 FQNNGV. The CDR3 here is CASSPYGADSYEQYF. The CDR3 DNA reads TGTGCCAGCAGTCCCTACGGGGCCGACTCCTACGAGCAGTACTTC.

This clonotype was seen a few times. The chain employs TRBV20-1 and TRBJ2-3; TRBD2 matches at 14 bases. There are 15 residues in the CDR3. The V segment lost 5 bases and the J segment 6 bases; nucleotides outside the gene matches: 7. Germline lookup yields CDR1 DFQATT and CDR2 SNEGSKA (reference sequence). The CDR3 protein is CSAATSGRAKDTQYF. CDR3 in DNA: TGCAGTGCTGCGACTAGCGGGAGGGCCAAGGATACGCAGTATTTT.

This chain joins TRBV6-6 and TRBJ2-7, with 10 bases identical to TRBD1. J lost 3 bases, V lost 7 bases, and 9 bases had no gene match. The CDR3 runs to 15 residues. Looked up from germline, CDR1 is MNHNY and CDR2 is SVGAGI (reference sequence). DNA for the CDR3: TGTGCCAGCACACCAAGGACAGGGGGACTCTACGAGCAGTACTTC. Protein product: CASTPRTGGLYEQYF.

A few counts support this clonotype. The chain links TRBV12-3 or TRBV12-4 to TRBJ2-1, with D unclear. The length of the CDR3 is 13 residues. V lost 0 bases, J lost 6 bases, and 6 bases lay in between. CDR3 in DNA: TGTGCCAGCAGTTTAGCGGGGTTCAATGAGCAGTTCTTC. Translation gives CASSLAGFNEQFF.

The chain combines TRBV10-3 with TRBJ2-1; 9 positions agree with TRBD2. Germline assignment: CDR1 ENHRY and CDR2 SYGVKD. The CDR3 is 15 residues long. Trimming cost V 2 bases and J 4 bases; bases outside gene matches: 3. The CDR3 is CAISEEAGGYNEQFF. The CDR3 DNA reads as TGTGCCATCAGTGAGGAAGCGGGAGGTTACAATGAGCAGTTCTTC.

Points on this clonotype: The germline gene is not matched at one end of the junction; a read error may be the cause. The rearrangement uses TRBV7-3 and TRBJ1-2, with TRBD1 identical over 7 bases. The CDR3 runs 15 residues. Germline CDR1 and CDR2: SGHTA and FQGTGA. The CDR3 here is CASSLTGGEDYDYTF. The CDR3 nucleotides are TGTGCCAGCAGCTTAACAGGGGGCGAAGACTATGACTACACCTTC.

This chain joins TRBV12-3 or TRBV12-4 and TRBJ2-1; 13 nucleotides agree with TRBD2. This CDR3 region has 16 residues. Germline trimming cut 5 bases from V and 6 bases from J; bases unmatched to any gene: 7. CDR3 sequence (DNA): TGTGCCAGCAGTCCACGCCGACTAGCGGGGGGCAATGAGCAGTTCTTC. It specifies CASSPRRLAGGNEQFF.

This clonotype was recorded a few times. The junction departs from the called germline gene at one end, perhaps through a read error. In nucleotides, the CDR3 is TGTGCCACTAGTGATAGGGTGTTTCAAGAGACCCAGTACTTC. This encodes CATSDRVFQETQYF. The rearrangement joins TRBV24-1 to TRBJ2-5; no firm D call. Looked up from germline, CDR1 is KGHDR and CDR2 is SFDVKD. This CDR3 has 14 residues.

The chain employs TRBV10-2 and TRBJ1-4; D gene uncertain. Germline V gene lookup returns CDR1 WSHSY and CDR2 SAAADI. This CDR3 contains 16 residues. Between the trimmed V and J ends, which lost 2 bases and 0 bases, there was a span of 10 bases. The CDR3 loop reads CASSEGSVATNEKLFF. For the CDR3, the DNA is TGCGCCAGCAGTGAGGGTTCGGTTGCAACTAATGAAAAACTGTTTTTT.

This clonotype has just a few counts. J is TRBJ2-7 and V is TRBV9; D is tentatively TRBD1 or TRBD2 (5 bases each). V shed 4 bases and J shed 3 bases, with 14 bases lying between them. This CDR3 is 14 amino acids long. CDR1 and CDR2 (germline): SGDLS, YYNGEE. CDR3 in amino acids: CASSPPGRRYEQYF. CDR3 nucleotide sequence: TGTGCCAGCAGCCCCCCGGGACGGCGCTACGAGCAGTACTTC.

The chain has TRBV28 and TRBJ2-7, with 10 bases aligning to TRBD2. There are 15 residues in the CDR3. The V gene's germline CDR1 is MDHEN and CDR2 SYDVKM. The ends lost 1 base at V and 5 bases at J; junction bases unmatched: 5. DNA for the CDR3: TGTGCCAGCAGTTTATCCCTAGCGGGAGTGAACGAGCAGTACTTC. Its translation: CASSLSLAGVNEQYF.

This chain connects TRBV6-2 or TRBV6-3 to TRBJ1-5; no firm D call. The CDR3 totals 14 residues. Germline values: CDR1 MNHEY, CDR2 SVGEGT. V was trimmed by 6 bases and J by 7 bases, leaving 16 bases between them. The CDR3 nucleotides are TGTGCCAGCAGGAGGGCAGGTTACAACCAGCCCCAGCATTTT. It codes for CASRRAGYNQPQHF.

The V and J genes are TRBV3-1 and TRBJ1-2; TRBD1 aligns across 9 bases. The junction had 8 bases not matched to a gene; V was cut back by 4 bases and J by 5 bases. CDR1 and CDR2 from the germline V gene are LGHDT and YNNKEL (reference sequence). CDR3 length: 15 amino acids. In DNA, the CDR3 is TGTGCCAGCAGCCCTACGAGGGACAGGGATTATGGCTACACCTTC. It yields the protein CASSPTRDRDYGYTF.

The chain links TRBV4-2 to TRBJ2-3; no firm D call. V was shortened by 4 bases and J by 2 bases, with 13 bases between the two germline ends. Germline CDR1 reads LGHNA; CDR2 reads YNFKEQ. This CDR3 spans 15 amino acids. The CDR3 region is CASSPPSSNTDTQYF. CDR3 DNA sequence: TGTGCCAGCAGCCCACCCTCCAGCAACACAGATACGCAGTATTTT.

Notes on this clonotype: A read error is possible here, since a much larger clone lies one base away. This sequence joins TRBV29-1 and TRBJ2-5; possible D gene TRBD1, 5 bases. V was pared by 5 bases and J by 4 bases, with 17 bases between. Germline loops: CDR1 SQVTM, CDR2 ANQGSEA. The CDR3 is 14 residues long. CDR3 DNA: TGCAGCGTTCATCAGGGCGCCCACCGAGAGACCCAGTACTTC. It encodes CSVHQGAHRETQYF.